This T cell receptor (beta chain) was documented in a study of T-cell reconstitution after alpha-beta-depleted transplantation in children. There are many counts of this clonotype. Antigen specificity is unknown. A library of TCRbeta sequences, prepared with unique molecular identifiers, was generated. TCRdb recomputed calls from the PCR reads with MiXCR, one row per CDR3 protein. The sample lists hundreds of thousands of distinct CDR3 sequences, roughly 10% seen once, with 25% to 30% in the top ten. Study-wide points: It was surviving recipient T cells and thymic progenitors that gave some patients high TCRbeta diversity at day 60. Reportedly, only several hundred clones from non-depleted graft cells drove alpha-beta T-cell counts at about two months. T-cell counts and diversity at one year following transplant were attributed mainly to newly produced T cells.

The CDR3 length is 13 residues. V lost 5 bases and J 10 bases, leaving 15 bases between the germline ends. Germline-derived CDR1 and CDR2 are SEHNR and FQNEAQ (reference sequence). The starting material was PBMCs, obtained before TCRalphabeta/CD19-depleted stem cell transplant. This TCR was sampled from a child less than two years old with acute myeloid leukemia, due to receive a stem cell transplant. V and J are TRBV7-9 and TRBJ2-1; D is unresolved. The CDR3 sequence is CASSGESAREQFF. CDR3 bases: TGTGCCAGCAGCGGTGAATCCGCGAGAGAGCAGTTCTTC.